The 30 T cell receptor beta chains presented below share a single source sample, sequenced in a study of blood T cell repertoires in COVID-19 (dated by TCRdb to between 2020 and 2021). The receptor library was made with the immunoSEQ multiplex PCR assay. TCRdb took over this immuneACCESS table, retaining in-frame rearrangements with V and J assigned. Such tables are incomplete; in checked studies, under half of the missing clones stem from an unresolved V gene, and the remainder is unexplained. Across this sample there are tens of thousands of clones, with 80% to 90% seen only once. Around 15% of the sample rests with the top ten. Sequenced sample: peripheral blood. Source of these receptors: an older woman with acute or convalescent COVID-19.

J is TRBJ2-2 and V is TRBV7-2; D uncertain. Trimming pared 2 bases from V and 0 bases from J, leaving 13 bases between. This CDR3 spans 17 amino acids. CDR1 is SGHTA, CDR2 FQGNSA, per germline. The CDR3: CASSLSSNGANTGELFF. CDR3 in DNA: TGTGCCAGCAGCTTATCAAGCAATGGTGCGAACACCGGGGAGCTGTTTTTT. Together with reference TRBV7-2 and TRBJ2-2, the CDR3 gives the full variable domain: GAGVSQSPSNKVTEKGKDVELRCDPISGHTALYWYRQSLGQGLEFLIYFQGNSAPDKSGLPSDRFSAERTGGSVSTLTIQRTQQEDSAVYLCASSLSSNGANTGELFFGEGSRLTVL.

V is TRBV20-1 and J is TRBJ2-7; D is perhaps TRBD1 (5 bases). Per the germline V gene, CDR1 is DFQATT and CDR2 is SNEGSKA (reference sequence). Between the trimmed V and J ends, which lost 3 bases and 0 bases, there was a span of 12 bases. CDR3 length equals 14 residues. The CDR3 DNA is TGCAGTGCTAGTCATGGGGCACCCTCCTACGAGCAGTACTTC. Translation gives CSASHGAPSYEQYF.

The chain carries TRBV20-1 and TRBJ2-1; TRBD2 matches 7 bases. V gave up 3 bases and J gave up 4 bases; unmatched junction bases: 3. From germline, CDR1 is DFQATT and CDR2 SNEGSKA (reference sequence). The CDR3 sequence is 13 residues long. The CDR3 nucleotides are TGCAGTGCTAGTTACGGGGGGTACAATGAGCAGTTCTTC. It yields the protein CSASYGGYNEQFF.

The V call is TRBV5-1, the J call TRBJ2-2; tentative D call: TRBD2 (6 bases). Germline V gives CDR1 SGHRS, CDR2 YFSETQ. V was pared by 4 bases and J by 4 bases, with 11 bases between. The CDR3 runs to 14 residues. Here the CDR3 reads CASSPGTFTGELFF. In DNA form, the CDR3 reads TGCGCCAGCAGCCCTGGGACTTTCACCGGGGAGCTGTTTTTT.

This chain links TRBV5-6 with TRBJ2-5; D unclear. This CDR3 region has 15 residues. The ends were cut back, 2 bases at V and 2 bases at J, with 13 bases in the middle. Germline V gene lookup returns CDR1 SGHDT and CDR2 YYEEEE. CDR3 bases: TGTGCCAGCAGCTTCAGGCAGGCGCTACAAGAGACCCAGTACTTC. Protein product: CASSFRQALQETQYF. The variable domain in full, completed from reference TRBV5-6 and TRBJ2-5, reads DAGVTQSPTHLIKTRGQQVTLRCSPKSGHDTVSWYQQALGQGPQFIFQYYEEEERQRGNFPDRFSGHQFPNYSSELNVNALLLGDSALYLCASSFRQALQETQYFGPGTRLLVL.

This clone was seen once. The chain joins TRBV12-3 or TRBV12-4 to TRBJ2-1; D perhaps matches TRBD1 (6 bases). The CDR3 extends over 13 amino acids. Trimming took off 6 bases at V and 9 bases at J, with 15 bases between the two ends. The CDR3 spells CASRGTQQSEQFF. In nucleotides, the CDR3 is TGTGCCAGCAGAGGGACACAACAAAGTGAGCAGTTCTTC.

This chain connects TRBV2 to TRBJ1-1; 9 bases map to TRBD1. The CDR3 runs to 15 residues. V trimming: 6 bases; J trimming: 4 bases; junction bases outside the gene matches: 9. Germline V gene sequence: CDR1 SNHLY, CDR2 FYNNEI. Written as DNA, the CDR3 is TGTGCCAGCAGGGCGTCGACAGGGGGTGGCACTGAAGCTTTCTTT. It yields the protein CASRASTGGGTEAFF.

This chain connects TRBV7-2 to TRBJ1-2; the match to TRBD1 covers 8 bases. The CDR3 is 13 amino acids. Per germline, CDR1 SGHTA and CDR2 FQGNSA. The junction had 6 bases not matched to a gene; V was cut back by 4 bases and J by 8 bases. The CDR3 DNA follows: TGTGCCAGCAGCTCTGGACAGGGTTGGGGCTACACCTTC. Protein product: CASSSGQGWGYTF.

The rearrangement joins TRBV6-2 or TRBV6-3 to TRBJ1-2, with 8 bases aligning to TRBD1. The ends lost 5 bases at V and 2 bases at J; junction bases unmatched: 7. The germline V gene encodes CDR1 MNHEY and CDR2 SVGEGT. The CDR3 is made up of 15 amino acids. CDR3 coding DNA: TGTGCCAGCAGTGATCCGACAGGGGTGAACTATGGCTACACCTTC. Residues: CASSDPTGVNYGYTF.

The rearrangement joins TRBV11-3 to TRBJ2-1, with TRBD2 matching over 9 bases. The germline CDR1 and CDR2 sequences are SGHNT and YENEEA. This CDR3 contains 18 residues. V was clipped by 5 bases and J by 1 base; unmatched bases: 12. CDR3 nucleotide sequence: TGTGCCAGCAGCCGGGGACTAGCCCCCTCCCAGTCCTACAATGAGCAGTTCTTC. Translating it yields CASSRGLAPSQSYNEQFF.

V is TRBV19 and J is TRBJ1-1; 11 nucleotides agree with TRBD1. This CDR3 contains 13 residues. Germline CDR1 and CDR2: LNHDA and SQIVND (reference sequence). The ends lost 10 bases at V and 4 bases at J; junction bases unmatched: 5. The CDR3 reads CATDRGRVTEAFF. CDR3 sequence (DNA): TGTGCCACGGACAGGGGGCGGGTCACTGAAGCTTTCTTT.

The chain is built from TRBV10-3 and TRBJ2-7; D remains unclear. Germline V CDR1 and CDR2: ENHRY, SYGVKD. This CDR3 spans 14 amino acids. The V gene lost 11 bases and the J gene lost 3 bases, with 20 bases spanning the gap. The CDR3 nucleotides read TGTGCCGCAGCCGAAACAGAGTCCAACTACGAGCAGTACTTC. This gives the protein CAAAETESNYEQYF.

This clone was recorded a few times. The rearrangement joins TRBV10-1 to TRBJ2-3; 10 bases are a match to TRBD2. V lost 3 bases, J lost 0 bases, and 3 bases stayed unmatched. This CDR3 is built from 16 residues. Germline V gene data show CDR1 as WNHNN and CDR2 as SYGVQD (reference sequence). The CDR3 coding sequence is TGCGCCAGCAGTGACCGACTAGCGGGTAGCACAGATACGCAGTATTTT. Its translation: CASSDRLAGSTDTQYF.

This clone was counted a few times. The V and J genes are TRBV9 and TRBJ2-1, with a tentative D call TRBD2 (7 bases). V lost 0 bases and J 4 bases, leaving 14 bases between the germline ends. The CDR3 sequence is 16 residues long. Per germline, CDR1 SGDLS and CDR2 YYNGEE. Here the CDR3 DNA reads TGTGCCAGCAGCGTAGCTTTGGGGGGGCTTTACAATGAGCAGTTCTTC. It codes for CASSVALGGLYNEQFF.

This clone was detected only once. The chain employs TRBV5-1 and TRBJ1-4; 8 bases match TRBD1. The CDR3 runs 19 residues. Germline values: CDR1 SGHRS, CDR2 YFSETQ. Losses at the gene ends were 3 bases for V and 4 bases for J; bases not matched to a gene: 17. CDR3 protein: CASSSRTGHLVPFNEKLFF. CDR3 coding DNA: TGCGCCAGCAGCTCACGGACAGGGCACCTGGTCCCTTTTAATGAAAAACTGTTTTTT. Complete variable domain (other parts from reference TRBV5-1 and TRBJ1-4): KAGVTQTPRYLIKTRGQQVTLSCSPISGHRSVSWYQQTPGQGLQFLFEYFSETQRNKGNFPGRFSGRQFSNSRSEMNVSTLELGDSALYLCASSSRTGHLVPFNEKLFFGSGTQLSVL.

This clone has just one count. The V gene is TRBV19, the J gene TRBJ1-1; D unresolved. Germline V gene lookup returns CDR1 LNHDA and CDR2 SQIVND (reference sequence). The V and J ends lost 3 bases and 5 bases respectively, with 16 bases between them. This CDR3 region has 15 residues. The CDR3 coding sequence is TGTGCCAGTAGTATTCTGAGCGAGGGTTCGACTGAAGCTTTCTTT. The encoded protein is CASSILSEGSTEAFF.

In this sample, this clone turned up a few times. The V gene is TRBV6-2 or TRBV6-3, the J gene TRBJ1-1, with D uncertain. The CDR3 runs to 15 residues. CDR1 is MNHEY, CDR2 SVGEGT, per germline. V lost 2 bases and J 1 base, leaving 11 bases between the germline ends. DNA of the CDR3: TGTGCCAGCAGTTACCCAAACTCAGGGAACACTGAAGCTTTCTTT. Translating gives CASSYPNSGNTEAFF.

Comment on this clone: One junction end disagrees with the germline gene, perhaps due to a read error. Other nucleotide sequences from this sample produce the same CDR3. J is TRBJ1-1 and V is TRBV7-6; D possibly corresponds to TRBD1 (5 bases). Germline V gives CDR1 SGHVS, CDR2 FNYEAQ. The CDR3 contains 15 residues. The CDR3 region has the DNA TGTGCCAGCAGCTTAGCGGAGACAGTCGAGACTGAAGCCTTCTTT. It codes for CASSLAETVETEAFF.

CDR3 loop: CASSPSRGGTEAFF. CDR3 nucleotides: TGTGCCAGCAGCCCGAGCCGGGGGGGCACTGAAGCTTTCTTT. The J gene is TRBJ1-1, the V gene TRBV3-1 (or the pseudogene TRBV3-2), with a tentative D call TRBD1 (5 bases). Germline loops: CDR1 LGHDT, CDR2 YNNKEL (reference sequence). The CDR3 covers 14 residues. Trimming removed 4 bases at V and 4 bases at J, with 13 bases between.

The chain joins TRBV2 to TRBJ2-6; weak D call: TRBD1 (7 bases). Trimming took off 5 bases at V and 0 bases at J, with 20 bases between the two ends. The CDR3 sequence is 19 residues long. Germline V gene data show CDR1 as SNHLY and CDR2 as FYNNEI. CDR3 nucleotides: TGTGCCAGCAGTAACAGGGGCCTGGGCGGGACCTCTGGGGCCAACGTCCTGACTTTC. Translating it yields CASSNRGLGGTSGANVLTF.

Only a few counts were recorded for this clone. CDR3 nucleotide sequence: TGTGCCAGCAGCCAGGCAGGGTATGATCAGCCCCAGCATTTT. Encoded protein: CASSQAGYDQPQHF. The chain combines TRBV7-8 with TRBJ1-5; possible D gene TRBD1, 5 bases. The V end was cut by 5 bases, the J end by 5 bases, with 13 bases between. CDR1 and CDR2 from the germline V gene are SGHVS and FQNEAQ. The CDR3 has 14 residues.

The chain recombines TRBV11-2 with TRBJ1-3, with D uncertain. Per the germline V gene, CDR1 is SGHAT and CDR2 is FQNNGV. V lost 0 bases and J 0 bases, leaving 6 bases between the germline ends. This CDR3 region has 15 residues. The CDR3 DNA reads TGTGCCAGCAGCTTAGATCCCGTCTCTGGAAACACCATATATTTT. It codes for CASSLDPVSGNTIYF.

The genes are TRBV4-3 and TRBJ2-5, with D possibly TRBD2 on 7 matching bases. Germline-derived CDR1 and CDR2 are LGHNA and YSLEER. V lost 2 bases and J lost 3, with 22 bases in between. This CDR3 comprises 18 residues. The chain's CDR3 is CASSQPTGRVSPEETQYF. DNA for the CDR3: TGCGCCAGCAGCCAACCTACAGGGAGGGTAAGTCCGGAAGAGACCCAGTACTTC.

The genes are TRBV12-3 or TRBV12-4 and TRBJ1-4; D might be TRBD1 (6 bases). The CDR3 totals 13 residues. Between the trimmed V and J ends, which lost 7 bases and 8 bases, there was a span of 14 bases. The CDR3 here is CASTSEGGEKLFF. The CDR3 coding sequence is TGTGCCAGCACCTCCGAGGGGGGGGAAAAACTGTTTTTT.

This rearrangement joins TRBV5-1 to TRBJ1-4; D perhaps matches TRBD1 (6 bases). With 4 bases removed from V and 6 bases from J, the gap between germline ends came to 16 bases. Per germline, CDR1 SGHRS and CDR2 YFSETQ. The length of the CDR3 is 15 residues. The CDR3 region is CASSPGGAYHEKLFF. In nucleotides, the CDR3 is TGCGCCAGCAGCCCGGGGGGGGCGTATCATGAAAAACTGTTTTTT.

The V call is TRBV19, the J call TRBJ1-3, with D perhaps TRBD1 (6 bases). Germline-derived CDR1 and CDR2 are LNHDA and SQIVND (reference sequence). CDR3 length equals 13 residues. Trimming pared 7 bases from V and 3 bases from J, leaving 10 bases between. The CDR3 DNA is TGTGCCAGTAACAGGGCGGGTGGAAACACCATATATTTT. Its translation is CASNRAGGNTIYF.

The chain joins TRBV4-2 to TRBJ2-1; no definite D call. Looked up from germline, CDR1 is LGHNA and CDR2 is YNFKEQ. The CDR3 runs to 16 residues. V was trimmed by 1 base and J by 0 bases, leaving 10 bases between them. This chain's CDR3 is CASSQASSNSYNEQFF. Here the CDR3 DNA reads TGTGCCAGCAGCCAAGCCTCCAGTAACTCCTACAATGAGCAGTTCTTC.

A note on this clone: One junction end disagrees with the germline gene, perhaps due to a read error. The chain couples TRBV5-1 to TRBJ2-1; TRBD1 matches at 8 bases. This CDR3 comprises 11 residues. The germline CDR1 and CDR2 sequences are SGHRS and YFSETQ. CDR3 coding DNA: TGCGCCAGCAGACAGGGACAGGAGCCGTTCTTC. As protein: CASRQGQEPFF.

This rearrangement joins TRBV30 to TRBJ2-2; a possible D gene is TRBD1 (6 bases). The V gene's germline CDR1 is GTSNPN and CDR2 SVGIG (reference sequence). Trimming removed 4 bases from V and 5 bases from J, with 14 bases in between. The CDR3 sequence is 14 residues long. CDR3 sequence (DNA): TGTGCCTGGACTCTGGTGACAGGAACCGGGGAGCTGTTTTTT. This codes for CAWTLVTGTGELFF.

The chain joins TRBV7-9 to TRBJ1-2, with 9 bases fitting TRBD1. Unmatched junction bases numbered 10, after V lost 7 bases and J lost 1 base. Germline V lookup: CDR1 SEHNR, CDR2 FQNEAQ (reference sequence). The CDR3 has 16 residues. CDR3 sequence: CASKRGTGSFNYGYTF. DNA of the CDR3: TGTGCCAGCAAGAGAGGGACAGGGTCATTTAACTATGGCTACACCTTC.